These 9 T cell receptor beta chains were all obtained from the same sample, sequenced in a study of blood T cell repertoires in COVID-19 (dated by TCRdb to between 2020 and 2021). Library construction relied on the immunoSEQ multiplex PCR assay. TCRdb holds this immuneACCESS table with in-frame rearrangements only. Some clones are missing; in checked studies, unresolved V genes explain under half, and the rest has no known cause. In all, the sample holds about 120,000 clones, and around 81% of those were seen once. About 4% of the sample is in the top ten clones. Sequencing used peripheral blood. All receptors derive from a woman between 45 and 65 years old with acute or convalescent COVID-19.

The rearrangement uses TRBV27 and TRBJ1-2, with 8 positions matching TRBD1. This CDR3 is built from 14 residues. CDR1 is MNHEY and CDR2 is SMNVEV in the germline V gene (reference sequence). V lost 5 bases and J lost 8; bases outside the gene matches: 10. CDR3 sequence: CASSPGGHRGGYTF. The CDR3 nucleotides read TGTGCCAGCAGTCCCGGCGGGCACAGGGGGGGCTACACCTTC.

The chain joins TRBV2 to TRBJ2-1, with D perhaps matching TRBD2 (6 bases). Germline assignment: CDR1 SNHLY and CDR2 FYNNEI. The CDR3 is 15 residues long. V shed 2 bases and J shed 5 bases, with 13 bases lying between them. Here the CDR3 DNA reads TGTGCCAGCAGTGAATCGGCTAGCGATAACAATGAGCAGTTCTTC. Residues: CASSESASDNNEQFF.

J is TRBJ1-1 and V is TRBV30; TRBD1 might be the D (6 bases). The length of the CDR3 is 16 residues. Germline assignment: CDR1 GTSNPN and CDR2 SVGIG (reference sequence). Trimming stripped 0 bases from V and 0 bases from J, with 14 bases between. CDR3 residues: CAWSVLGRGLNTEAFF. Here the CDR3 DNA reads TGTGCCTGGAGTGTACTGGGGAGGGGGTTGAACACTGAAGCTTTCTTT.

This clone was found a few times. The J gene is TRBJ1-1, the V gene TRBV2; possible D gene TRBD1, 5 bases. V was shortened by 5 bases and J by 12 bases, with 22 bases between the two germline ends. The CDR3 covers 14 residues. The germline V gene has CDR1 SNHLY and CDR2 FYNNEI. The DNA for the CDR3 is TGTGCCAGCAGTCCCGAGGAGGGGCTAATGGGGACTTTCTTT. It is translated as CASSPEEGLMGTFF.

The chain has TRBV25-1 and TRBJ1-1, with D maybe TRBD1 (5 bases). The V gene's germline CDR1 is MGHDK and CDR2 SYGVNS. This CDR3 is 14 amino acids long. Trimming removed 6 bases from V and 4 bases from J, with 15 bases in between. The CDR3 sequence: CASSDRYKGTEAFF. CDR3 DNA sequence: TGTGCCAGCAGCGACAGATACAAGGGCACTGAAGCTTTCTTT.

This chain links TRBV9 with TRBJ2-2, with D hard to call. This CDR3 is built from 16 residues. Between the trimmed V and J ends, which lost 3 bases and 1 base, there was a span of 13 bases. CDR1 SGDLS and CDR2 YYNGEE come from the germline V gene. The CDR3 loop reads CASSATSTLNTGELFF. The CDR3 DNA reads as TGTGCCAGCAGCGCCACGAGTACGTTGAACACCGGGGAGCTGTTTTTT.

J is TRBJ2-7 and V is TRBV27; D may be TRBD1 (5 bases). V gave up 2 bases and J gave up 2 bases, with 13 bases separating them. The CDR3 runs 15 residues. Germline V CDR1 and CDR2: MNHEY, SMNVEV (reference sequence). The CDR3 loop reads CASSLAGHFPYEQYF. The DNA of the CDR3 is TGTGCCAGCAGTTTAGCAGGGCACTTCCCCTACGAGCAGTACTTC.

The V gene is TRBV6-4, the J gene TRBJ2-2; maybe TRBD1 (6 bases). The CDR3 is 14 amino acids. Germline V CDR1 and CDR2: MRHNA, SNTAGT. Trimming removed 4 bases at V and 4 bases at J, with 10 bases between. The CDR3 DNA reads TGTGCCAGCAGTGGTACAGGGAGCACCGGGGAGCTGTTTTTT. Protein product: CASSGTGSTGELFF.

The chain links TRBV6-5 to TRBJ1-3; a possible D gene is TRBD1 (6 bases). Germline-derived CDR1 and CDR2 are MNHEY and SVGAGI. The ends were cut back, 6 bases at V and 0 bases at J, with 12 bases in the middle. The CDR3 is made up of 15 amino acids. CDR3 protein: CASSLDRNSGNTIYF. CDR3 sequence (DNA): TGTGCCAGCAGCCTTGACAGGAACTCTGGAAACACCATATATTTT.